Here is one T cell receptor beta chain with its context. Its antigen is unidentified. This CDR3 contains 15 residues. V was clipped by 5 bases and J by 3 bases, with 16 bases between them. Germline V gene lookup returns CDR1 SEHNR and CDR2 FQNEAQ (reference sequence). This entry comes from a study of human T cells and chemical hapten exposure. Whole-study results and caveats: As the donors had alopecia, their immune response may differ from healthy people's. Expanded TCRs were compared with controls, and the expanded TCRs formed significantly more large CDR3 similarity clusters.

TCRdb called the RACE reads again in MiXCR, with one record for every CDR3 protein. Of 100,000 or so distinct CDR3 sequences in the sample, less than 35% are singletons; the top ten hold roughly 2.6%. Time point noted: patch test 3, about 24 weeks after DPC sensitization. Specified treatment: therapeutic diphenylcyclopropenone sensitization with weekly scalp DPC. The starting material was whole blood, obtained in connection with sensitization to the hapten diphenylcyclopropenone (DPC). The chain carries TRBV7-9 and TRBJ1-1; no clear D. The TCR comes from a man aged 40-49 years with alopecia areata. Some clones in this sample may be carry-over from other donors' samples. The CDR3 region has the DNA TGTGCCAGCAGCCCGATTAAGGAAAGCTACACTGAAGCTTTCTTT. Translated: CASSPIKESYTEAFF. Variable domain in full (rest from reference TRBV7-9 and TRBJ1-1): DTGVSQNPRHKITKRGQNVTFRCDPISEHNRLYWYRQTLGQGPEFLTYFQNEAQLEKSRLLSDRFSAERPKGSFSTLEIQRTEQGDSAMYLCASSPIKESYTEAFFGQGTRLTVV.